The 2 T cell receptor beta chains below come from one sample, sequenced in a study of T cell responses to AZD1222 COVID-19 vaccine. TCRdb keeps only in-frame clones here, not all; method: immunoSEQ multiplex PCR. The sample shows tens of thousands of clones, roughly 89% of them seen only once. The specimen comprised peripheral blood, sampled on day 0 of AZD1222 vaccination. The receptors were sampled from an adult in good health.

The chain links TRBV30 to TRBJ2-1; TRBD2 matches at 7 bases. Germline CDR1 is GTSNPN and CDR2 is SVGIG (reference sequence). The CDR3 extends over 16 amino acids. V lost 3 bases, J lost 2 bases, and 10 bases stayed unmatched. CDR3 amino acids: CAWSPWKSGAYNEQFF. The DNA of the CDR3 is TGTGCCTGGAGCCCCTGGAAAAGCGGGGCCTACAATGAGCAGTTCTTC.

The chain uses TRBV10-1 and TRBJ1-1; D not certain. From germline, CDR1 is WNHNN and CDR2 SYGVQD (reference sequence). V was shortened by 6 bases and J by 8 bases, with 19 bases between the two germline ends. The CDR3 is made up of 14 amino acids. The CDR3 nucleotides are TGCGCCAGCAGCCAGTCTGGGGATGCCTCGGAAGCTTTCTTT. Its translation: CASSQSGDASEAFF.